Below are 16 T cell receptor beta chains sequenced from a single sample in a study of blood T cell repertoires in COVID-19. Data came from immunoSEQ multiplex PCR; TCRdb stores just in-frame clones and leaves some out. The sample has under 250,000 clones, roughly 84% seen once; the top ten hold over 2.5%. The specimen was peripheral blood. These receptors were taken from a man aged 45-60 years who had recovered from COVID-19.

The chain joins TRBV10-1 to TRBJ2-5, with unresolved D. The ends were cut back, 5 bases at V and 2 bases at J, with 27 bases in the middle. The CDR3 totals 19 residues. Germline CDR1 reads WNHNN; CDR2 reads SYGVQD (reference sequence). CDR3 nucleotides: TGCGCCAGCAGTCGATCCAATCCTCTAGGAAAACTCGGGCAAGAGACCCAGTACTTC. This codes for CASSRSNPLGKLGQETQYF.

The chain employs TRBV28 and TRBJ1-1, with D unresolved. Trimming shortened V by 5 bases and J by 0 bases, and 16 bases separated the two germline ends. The CDR3 is made up of 16 amino acids. The germline gives CDR1 MDHEN, CDR2 SYDVKM. In DNA form, the CDR3 reads TGTGCCAGCAGTGAAACGGGAGGGAGGATGAACACTGAAGCTTTCTTT. This gives the protein CASSETGGRMNTEAFF.

V is TRBV5-1 and J is TRBJ2-3; D unresolved. V was trimmed by 3 bases and J by 1 base, leaving 12 bases between them. CDR1 is SGHRS and CDR2 is YFSETQ in the germline V gene. The CDR3 has 15 residues. CDR3 amino acids: CASSSEAFGTDTQYF. The CDR3 DNA reads as TGCGCCAGCAGCTCTGAGGCGTTTGGCACAGATACGCAGTATTTT.

The J gene is TRBJ1-1, the V gene TRBV5-1, with D possibly TRBD1 on 6 matching bases. Trimming left V 0 bases short and J 4 bases short, with 19 bases between. This CDR3 spans 17 amino acids. Per germline, CDR1 SGHRS and CDR2 YFSETQ. The CDR3 region has the DNA TGCGCCAGCAGCTTGGATCTTTACCAGGGGTTCGGCACTGAAGCTTTCTTT. Translation: CASSLDLYQGFGTEAFF.

This chain joins TRBV3-1 (or the pseudogene TRBV3-2) and TRBJ2-1; 7 positions agree with TRBD2. Trimming removed 2 bases from V and 5 bases from J; junction bases left unmatched: 3. Germline CDR1 is LGHDT and CDR2 is YNNKEL (reference sequence). This CDR3 is built from 14 residues. The CDR3 spells CASSQLAAHNEQFF. The CDR3 nucleotides read TGTGCCAGCAGCCAACTAGCGGCTCACAATGAGCAGTTCTTC.

This sequence joins TRBV7-9 and TRBJ2-6; maybe TRBD2 (6 bases). V lost 7 bases, J lost 2 bases, and 21 bases lay in between. The CDR3 runs to 18 residues. Per germline, CDR1 SEHNR and CDR2 FQNEAQ (reference sequence). The chain's CDR3 is CASTKGVGGMAGANVLTF. The DNA of the CDR3 is TGTGCCAGCACCAAGGGAGTTGGGGGGATGGCTGGGGCCAACGTCCTGACTTTC. Complete variable domain (other parts from reference TRBV7-9 and TRBJ2-6): DTGVSQNPRHKITKRGQNVTFRCDPISEHNRLYWYRQTLGQGPEFLTYFQNEAQLEKSRLLSDRFSAERPKGSFSTLEIQRTEQGDSAMYLCASTKGVGGMAGANVLTFGAGSRLTVL.

This chain uses TRBV10-3 with TRBJ2-7; D is possibly TRBD2 (6 bases). Germline lookup yields CDR1 ENHRY and CDR2 SYGVKD. V was clipped by 0 bases and J by 2 bases, with 17 bases between them. The CDR3 runs to 17 residues. This chain's CDR3 is CAISESRGNAGPYEQYF. CDR3 DNA: TGTGCCATCAGTGAGTCTCGGGGGAACGCAGGACCCTACGAGCAGTACTTC.

This chain joins TRBV19 and TRBJ1-6; D not resolved. The germline V gene encodes CDR1 LNHDA and CDR2 SQIVND (reference sequence). V was cut by 2 bases and J by 8 bases, with 10 bases left in between. The length of the CDR3 is 14 residues. The CDR3 coding sequence is TGTGCCAGTAGTATACGGGGTATGGATTCACCCCTCCACTTT. It yields the protein CASSIRGMDSPLHF. Looking up the rest from reference TRBV19 and TRBJ1-6 gives the full variable domain: DGGITQSPKYLFRKEGQNVTLSCEQNLNHDAMYWYRQDPGQGLRLIYYSQIVNDFQKGDIAEGYSVSREKKESFPLTVTSAQKNPTAFYLCASSIRGMDSPLHFGNGTRLTVT.

This rearrangement joins TRBV28 to TRBJ2-1; weak D call: TRBD1 (5 bases). Per the germline V gene, CDR1 is MDHEN and CDR2 is SYDVKM. CDR3 length: 16 amino acids. V lost 6 bases and J 7 bases, leaving 22 bases between the germline ends. The CDR3 DNA follows: TGTGCCAGCAGACTCTTTATGCCTCAGGGTAGGAATGAGCAGTTCTTC. Its translation is CASRLFMPQGRNEQFF.

V and J are TRBV6-4 and TRBJ1-5, with D possibly matching TRBD1 (6 bases). The germline V gene encodes CDR1 MRHNA and CDR2 SNTAGT. Trimming pared 7 bases from V and 3 bases from J, leaving 13 bases between. The CDR3 contains 14 residues. In nucleotides, the CDR3 is TGTGCCAGCATAAGGGGGAAGGACAATCAGCCCCAGCATTTT. Translation gives CASIRGKDNQPQHF.

This chain uses TRBV28 with TRBJ2-1, with TRBD1 as a possible D gene (5 bases). The V gene's germline CDR1 is MDHEN and CDR2 SYDVKM. Trimming shortened V by 8 bases and J by 4 bases, and 9 bases separated the two germline ends. The CDR3 extends over 12 amino acids. CDR3 in DNA: TGTGCCAGCGGGGCCCCATACAATGAGCAGTTCTTC. Translated: CASGAPYNEQFF.

The chain uses TRBV21-1 and TRBJ2-7; the table's D call TRBD1 went unverified against the DNA. TRBV21-1 is designated a pseudogene. The CDR3 loop spans 16 amino acids. The CDR3 DNA sequence: TGTGCCAGCAGCAAAGTTAATAGGGACACAGCCTACGAGCAGTACTTC. Its translation is CASSKVNRDTAYEQYF.

This sequence joins TRBV29-1 and TRBJ2-2; possible D gene TRBD1, 6 bases. The CDR3 is 14 residues long. The germline CDR1 and CDR2 sequences are SQVTM and ANQGSEA. Trimming stripped 6 bases from V and 2 bases from J, with 13 bases between. Here the CDR3 reads CSVRMGANTGELFF. CDR3 DNA sequence: TGCAGCGTCCGCATGGGGGCTAACACCGGGGAGCTGTTTTTT.

Concerning this clone: Other nucleotide sequences in the sample specify the same CDR3. The chain employs TRBV18 and TRBJ2-1; D is undetermined. The V and J ends lost 3 bases and 4 bases respectively, with 7 bases between them. The length of the CDR3 is 13 residues. Germline CDR1 KGHSH, CDR2 LQKENI. The CDR3 is CASSPPTYNEQFF. The CDR3 nucleotides read TGTGCCAGCTCACCCCCCACATACAATGAGCAGTTCTTC.

The chain combines TRBV19 with TRBJ1-5, with 8 nucleotides matching TRBD1. Looked up from germline, CDR1 is LNHDA and CDR2 is SQIVND (reference sequence). V lost 8 bases and J lost 0; bases outside the gene matches: 9. There are 16 residues in the CDR3. Here the CDR3 reads CASPGTGLDSNQPQHF. The CDR3 nucleotides read TGTGCCAGTCCCGGGACAGGTTTGGATAGCAATCAGCCCCAGCATTTT. Drawing the rest from reference TRBV19 and TRBJ1-5, the complete variable domain is DGGITQSPKYLFRKEGQNVTLSCEQNLNHDAMYWYRQDPGQGLRLIYYSQIVNDFQKGDIAEGYSVSREKKESFPLTVTSAQKNPTAFYLCASPGTGLDSNQPQHFGDGTRLSIL.

The V call is TRBV11-2, the J call TRBJ1-4; D ambiguous. CDR1 SGHAT and CDR2 FQNNGV come from the germline V gene. The CDR3 is made up of 15 amino acids. The V gene lost 4 bases and the J gene lost 8 bases, with 17 bases spanning the gap. The CDR3 reads CASSSAGHVGEKLFF. The CDR3 DNA is TGTGCCAGCAGCTCGGCGGGCCACGTGGGAGAAAAACTGTTTTTT.